These 15 T cell receptor beta chains were sequenced from one sample in a study of tumor-infiltrating lymphocytes in primary liver carcinoma. With a constant-region primer, TCR beta cDNA was made from 450 to 500 ng of total RNA. Library construction for TCR beta comprised three nested multiplex PCR rounds performed with slightly modified ARM-PCR. The two initial PCR rounds, approximately 10 cycles each, used TRBV1-TRBV30 forward and C-beta reverse primers. TCRdb independently ran MiXCR on the multiplex PCR reads; one entry per CDR3 protein. The sample contains around 80,000 distinct CDR3 sequences, around 66% of which appear only once. For each extraction, RNA and DNA were obtained together from approximately 20-30 mg of unsorted bulk tissue. The specimen sequenced was tumor-adjacent normal liver tissue. These receptors were obtained from a middle-aged man with primary liver carcinoma and hepatitis B virus infection.

Note on this clonotype: The junction departs from germline at one end; a sequencing error may be responsible. The chain has TRBV11-1 and TRBJ2-4; D is perhaps TRBD2 (6 bases). The germline gives CDR1 SGHAT, CDR2 FQDESV (reference sequence). The CDR3 totals 17 residues. The CDR3 loop is CASSFPGTGGTKTIQNF. In nucleotides, the CDR3 is TGTGCCAGCAGCTTTCCCGGGACTGGCGGGACCAAAACCATTCAGAACTTC.

Remarks on this clonotype: This sequence may be a read error, since a much larger clone differs from it by one base. The rearrangement links TRBV13 to TRBJ2-5, with a weak D call TRBD2 (5 bases). The CDR3 spans 14 residues. Germline-derived CDR1 and CDR2 are PRHDT and FYEKMQ (reference sequence). CDR3 sequence: CAGSEVQRQETQYF. DNA for the CDR3: TGTGCCGGCAGCGAAGTTCAGCGGCAAGAGACCCAGTACTTC.

As concerns this clonotype: The junction and the germline gene differ at one end; a read error may be behind it. The chain joins TRBV5-6 to TRBJ1-6; D possibly corresponds to TRBD1 (6 bases). Germline CDR1 and CDR2: SGHDT and YYEEEE. This CDR3 region has 15 residues. CDR3 loop: CASSLVGQHNSPIHF. CDR3 nucleotides: TGTGCCAGCAGCTTGGTTGGACAGCACAATTCACCCATCCACTTT.

For this clonotype: One end of the junction does not line up with germline, which may come from a read error. The chain uses TRBV29-1 and TRBJ2-1, with D maybe TRBD2 (5 bases). The V gene's germline CDR1 is SQVTM and CDR2 ANQGSEA. The CDR3 has 12 amino acids. CDR3: CSTRAGGNEHFF. As DNA, the CDR3 is TGCAGCACCCGCGCGGGCGGAAATGAGCATTTCTTC.

This clonotype has a single count. The rearrangement links TRBV11-2 to TRBJ1-2; 9 positions agree with TRBD1. V was clipped by 8 bases and J by 11 bases; unmatched bases: 18. The CDR3 extends over 15 amino acids. Germline CDR1 reads SGHAT; CDR2 reads FQNNGV. For the CDR3, the DNA is TGTGCCAGCGGCCATACAGGGGGCTCCTCCCCTGGTTACACCTTC. Amino acids: CASGHTGGSSPGYTF.

The chain joins TRBV6-1 to TRBJ2-4; TRBD2 agrees at 9 bases. CDR1 is MNHNS and CDR2 is SASEGT in the germline V gene. This CDR3 is 15 amino acids long. V lost 10 bases, J lost 11 bases, and 18 bases stayed unmatched. DNA for the CDR3: TGTGCCAACAGAACCGAGGGACTAGCAGGGTCCCTTCAGTACTTC. It specifies CANRTEGLAGSLQYF.

Notes on this clonotype: The junction departs from the called germline gene at one end, perhaps through a read error. The CDR3 DNA sequence: TGTGTCAGCAGTTTAAAGGTTGAGCAGTTCTTC. Its translation: CVSSLKVEQFF. The chain joins TRBV12-3 or TRBV12-4 to TRBJ2-1; D unresolved. This CDR3 is 11 amino acids long.

The rearrangement uses TRBV5-1 and TRBJ2-1; D remains unclear. This CDR3 is 13 amino acids long. The V end lost 0 bases, the J end lost 7 bases, and 8 bases lay between the germline ends. In germline, CDR1 is SGHRS, CDR2 YFSETQ. CDR3 amino acids: CASSLGSQNEQFF. The CDR3 DNA reads TGCGCCAGCAGCTTGGGTAGTCAGAATGAGCAGTTCTTC.

This clonotype showed up many times. J is TRBJ1-2 and V is TRBV5-1, with D unclear. V was shortened by 0 bases and J by 2 bases, with 2 bases between the two germline ends. The CDR3 sequence is 12 residues long. Germline CDR1 reads SGHRS; CDR2 reads YFSETQ. The CDR3 here is CASSLGNYGYTF. DNA of the CDR3: TGCGCCAGCAGCTTGGGAAACTATGGCTACACCTTC.

A note on this clonotype: A junction end diverges from the germline sequence, so it may reflect a read error. The gene calls are TRBV6-1 and TRBJ2-7, with D unclear. Germline V lookup: CDR1 MNHNS, CDR2 SASEGT. CDR3 length equals 11 residues. The CDR3 spells CASNEMYEQYF. The DNA for the CDR3 is TGTGCCAGCAATGAAATGTACGAGCAATACTTC.

The V and J genes are TRBV9 and TRBJ2-6; D possibly corresponds to TRBD1 (5 bases). The CDR3 contains 16 residues. The ends were cut back, 3 bases at V and 1 base at J, with 11 bases in the middle. The germline gives CDR1 SGDLS, CDR2 YYNGEE. The CDR3 loop is CASSGHQGSGANVLTF. The CDR3 region has the DNA TGTGCCAGCAGCGGGCACCAGGGATCTGGGGCCAACGTCCTGACTTTC.

The chain couples TRBV6-2 or TRBV6-3 to TRBJ2-7; D may be TRBD1 or TRBD2 (5 bases each). Germline V gene data show CDR1 as MNHEY and CDR2 as SVGEGT. V was trimmed by 11 bases and J by 10 bases, leaving 27 bases between them. The CDR3 length is 14 residues. In nucleotides, the CDR3 is TGTGCCTGTAGTGAGGGACGGACTCCGGTCGAACAGTACTTC. Encoded protein: CACSEGRTPVEQYF.

This clonotype was found many times. This rearrangement joins TRBV5-4 to TRBJ2-3; 7 positions match TRBD1. The CDR3 sequence is 14 residues long. V was pared by 2 bases and J by 0 bases, with 0 bases of the junction left unmatched. Germline loops: CDR1 SGHNT, CDR2 YYREEE (reference sequence). CDR3 in amino acids: CASSFRGSTDTQYF. The CDR3 DNA reads TGTGCCAGCAGCTTCAGGGGGAGCACAGATACGCAGTATTTT.

This clonotype was detected once. One end of the junction fails to match germline, which may point to a read error. This chain connects TRBV6-5 to TRBJ2-6; no reliable D call. CDR3 length: 17 residues. Germline V gives CDR1 MNHEY, CDR2 SVGAGI. In DNA, the CDR3 is TGTGCCAGCAGTTACTCTCTGGGTTTATCTGGTGCCAACGTCCTGACTTTC. Its translation: CASSYSLGLSGANVLTF.

The chain has TRBV6-6 and TRBJ2-7; D ambiguous. V lost 4 bases to trimming and J lost 2 bases, with 6 bases between them. Per the germline V gene, CDR1 is MNHNY and CDR2 is SVGAGI (reference sequence). This CDR3 is 12 amino acids long. The CDR3 DNA sequence: TGTGCCAGCAGTTTTGGGCCCTACGAGCAGTACTTC. Translated: CASSFGPYEQYF.